The 14 T cell receptor beta chains presented below share a single source sample, sequenced in a study of regulatory T cells in long-lasting Graves disease. Time point indicated: persistent/refractory GD, antithyroid drugs over 5 years with positive TRAb. Making the TCR library involved RNA that had been extracted from PBMCs. The TCR beta library used iRepertoire HTBI primers with Arm-PCR amplification of CDR3. TCRdb analysed the multiplex PCR reads with MiXCR anew, one entry per CDR3 protein. The sample includes approximately 400,000 distinct CDR3 sequences, more than 20% of them seen just once. The specimen comprised peripheral blood mononuclear cells (PBMCs), sampled when the disease was refractory, from a patient treated with antithyroid drugs. Every receptor here comes from a female donor with Graves disease.

This clonotype was detected many times. The chain couples TRBV27 to TRBJ2-5; D assignment may be TRBD1 or TRBD2 (5 bases each). Between the trimmed V and J ends, which lost 3 bases and 3 bases, there was a span of 8 bases. From germline, CDR1 is MNHEY and CDR2 SMNVEV (reference sequence). The CDR3 spans 13 residues. CDR3 protein: CASSLGVEETQYF. The CDR3 region has the DNA TGTGCCAGCAGTTTGGGGGTAGAAGAGACCCAGTACTTC.

CDR3 nucleotide sequence: TGCAGTGCTAGAGGACAGGGGGGCAATCAGCCCCAGCATTTT. Protein product: CSARGQGGNQPQHF. V and J are TRBV20-1 and TRBJ1-5; 9 bases map to TRBD1. The germline CDR1 and CDR2 sequences are DFQATT and SNEGSKA (reference sequence). The CDR3 spans 14 residues. V shed 1 base, J shed 2 bases, and the junction held 0 bases outside the gene matches.

Ten or more counts support this clonotype. This chain uses TRBV5-1 with TRBJ1-2; TRBD1 matches at 7 bases. Germline CDR1 reads SGHRS; CDR2 reads YFSETQ. V gave up 3 bases and J gave up 6 bases; unmatched junction bases: 5. The CDR3 loop spans 13 amino acids. In DNA form, the CDR3 reads TGCGCCAGCAGCTCCGGGACAGAAAATGGCTACACCTTC. It specifies CASSSGTENGYTF. Full variable domain (missing parts from reference TRBV5-1 and TRBJ1-2): KAGVTQTPRYLIKTRGQQVTLSCSPISGHRSVSWYQQTPGQGLQFLFEYFSETQRNKGNFPGRFSGRQFSNSRSEMNVSTLELGDSALYLCASSSGTENGYTFGSGTRLTVV.

In its sample, this clonotype was seen a few times. The chain has TRBV24-1 and TRBJ2-5; 7 nucleotides match TRBD1. Trimming took 4 bases from V and 2 from J; bases not matched to a gene: 9. CDR3 length equals 16 residues. Germline values: CDR1 KGHDR, CDR2 SFDVKD. The chain's CDR3 is CATSESGQALQETQYF. CDR3 DNA sequence: TGTGCCACCAGTGAAAGCGGACAGGCCTTACAAGAGACCCAGTACTTC.

This clonotype was detected only a few times. One base away lies a much larger clone, so this may be a sequencing read error. The conserved phenylalanine or tryptophan normally closing the CDR3 is absent here, so this likely arose from a read error. The chain has TRBV6-1 and TRBJ1-5; D might be TRBD1 (6 bases). Trimming cost V 4 bases and J 0 bases, with 10 bases left between them. Germline lookup yields CDR1 MNHNS and CDR2 SASEGT. This CDR3 region has 15 residues. This chain's CDR3 is CASSASTGSNQPQHL. CDR3 bases: TGTGCCAGCAGTGCCTCGACAGGTAGCAATCAGCCCCAGCATCTT.

There are a few counts of this clonotype. The chain couples TRBV28 to TRBJ2-1, with D perhaps TRBD1 (6 bases). Germline loops: CDR1 MDHEN, CDR2 SYDVKM. The CDR3 consists of 17 residues. The V and J ends lost 3 bases and 0 bases respectively, with 15 bases between them. This CDR3 is CASSFGQISSSYNEQFF. The CDR3 region has the DNA TGTGCCAGCAGTTTCGGACAGATTTCTAGCTCCTACAATGAGCAGTTCTTC.

The V gene is TRBV27, the J gene TRBJ2-7, with D maybe TRBD1 (6 bases). CDR3 length equals 13 residues. With 6 bases removed from V and 2 bases from J, the gap between germline ends came to 11 bases. The V gene's germline CDR1 is MNHEY and CDR2 SMNVEV (reference sequence). For the CDR3, the DNA is TGTGCCAGCAGCTGGACAGCCGCCTACGAGCAGTACTTC. Translating gives CASSWTAAYEQYF.

In this sample, this clonotype turned up many times. The chain combines TRBV6-2 or TRBV6-3 with TRBJ2-7; TRBD2 might be the D (5 bases). Trimming pared 0 bases from V and 3 bases from J, leaving 12 bases between. Germline V gene lookup returns CDR1 MNHEY and CDR2 SVGEGT. The CDR3 spans 15 residues. The DNA of the CDR3 is TGTGCCAGCAGTTACTCGACGCTAGCCGACTACGAGCAGTACTTC. It translates to CASSYSTLADYEQYF.

At least ten counts were recorded for this clonotype. The chain is built from TRBV12-3 or TRBV12-4 and TRBJ1-4, with D possibly TRBD1 on 5 matching bases. V lost 3 bases and J lost 13, with 9 bases in between. The CDR3 totals 11 residues. The CDR3 DNA is TGTGCCAGCAGTTTCGGACAAGTACTGTTTTTT. It yields the protein CASSFGQVLFF.

The chain uses TRBV6-2 or TRBV6-3 and TRBJ2-2; weak D call: TRBD1 (5 bases). The V and J ends lost 4 bases and 1 base respectively, with 10 bases between them. The CDR3 runs to 15 residues. Germline loops: CDR1 MNHEY, CDR2 SVGEGT. CDR3 coding DNA: TGTGCCAGCAGTTTCCTTGGACAGAACACCGGGGAGCTGTTTTTT. Amino acid sequence: CASSFLGQNTGELFF.

J is TRBJ1-1 and V is TRBV29-1; TRBD1 agrees at 7 bases. Trimming took 6 bases from V and 2 from J; bases not matched to a gene: 12. Germline V CDR1 and CDR2: SQVTM, ANQGSEA. The CDR3 loop spans 15 amino acids. The CDR3 here is CSVTYTGQRNTEAFF. As DNA, the CDR3 is TGCAGCGTGACATATACGGGACAGAGAAACACTGAAGCTTTCTTT.

This clonotype was detected many times. V gene TRBV7-8 combines with J gene TRBJ1-3; 7 bases fit TRBD1. Unmatched junction bases numbered 0, after V lost 4 bases and J lost 0 bases. The CDR3 totals 14 residues. Germline-derived CDR1 and CDR2 are SGHVS and FQNEAQ. This chain's CDR3 is CASSYRGSGNTIYF. In DNA form, the CDR3 reads TGTGCCAGCAGCTACAGGGGCTCTGGAAACACCATATATTTT.

This clonotype was counted a single time. The germline gene is not matched at one end of the junction; a read error may be the cause. V gene TRBV14 combines with J gene TRBJ2-7; D is unclear. The germline V gene has CDR1 SGHDN and CDR2 FVKESK. The CDR3 spans 13 residues. As DNA, the CDR3 is TGTGCCAGCGGCCAAGATGTTAGGGCCGAGCAGTACTTC. It yields the protein CASGQDVRAEQYF.

V and J are TRBV6-6 and TRBJ2-1, with 8 bases lining up with TRBD2. CDR1 MNHNY and CDR2 SVGAGI come from the germline V gene (reference sequence). Germline trimming cut 0 bases from V and 7 bases from J; bases unmatched to any gene: 8. The CDR3 totals 16 residues. The CDR3 region is CASSYSSRGRYNEQFF. As DNA, the CDR3 is TGTGCCAGCAGTTACTCCTCGCGCGGGAGGTATAATGAGCAGTTCTTC.